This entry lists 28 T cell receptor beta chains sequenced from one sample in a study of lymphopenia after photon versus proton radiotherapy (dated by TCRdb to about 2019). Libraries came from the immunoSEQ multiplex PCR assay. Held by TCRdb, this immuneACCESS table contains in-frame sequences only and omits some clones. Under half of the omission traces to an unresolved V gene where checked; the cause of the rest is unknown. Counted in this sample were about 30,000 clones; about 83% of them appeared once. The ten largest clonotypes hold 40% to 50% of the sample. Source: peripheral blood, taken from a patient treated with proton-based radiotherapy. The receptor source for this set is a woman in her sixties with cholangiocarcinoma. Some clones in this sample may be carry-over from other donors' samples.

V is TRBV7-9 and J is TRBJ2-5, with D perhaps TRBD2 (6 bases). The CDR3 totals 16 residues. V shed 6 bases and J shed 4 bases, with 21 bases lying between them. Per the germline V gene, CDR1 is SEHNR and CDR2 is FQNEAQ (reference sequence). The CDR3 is CASSPTRAGNRETQYF. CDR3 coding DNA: TGTGCCAGCAGTCCCACCCGGGCGGGGAACCGAGAGACCCAGTACTTC.

This chain's CDR3 is CASSQDRTLLYEQYF. CDR3 DNA sequence: TGCGCCAGCAGCCAAGATAGAACACTTCTCTACGAGCAGTACTTC. The chain combines TRBV4-1 with TRBJ2-7, with unresolved D. The germline CDR1 and CDR2 sequences are MGHRA and YSYEKL. The CDR3 runs 15 residues. Between the trimmed V and J ends, which lost 0 bases and 3 bases, there was a span of 12 bases.

The CDR3 loop is CASSPDRESNYGYTF. The CDR3 DNA sequence: TGTGCCAGCTCACCCGACAGGGAATCTAACTATGGCTACACCTTC. J is TRBJ1-2 and V is TRBV18; 7 bases fit TRBD1. The CDR3 consists of 15 residues. From germline, CDR1 is KGHSH and CDR2 LQKENI. Trimming at V came to 3 bases and at J to 0 bases, leaving 4 bases not matched to a gene.

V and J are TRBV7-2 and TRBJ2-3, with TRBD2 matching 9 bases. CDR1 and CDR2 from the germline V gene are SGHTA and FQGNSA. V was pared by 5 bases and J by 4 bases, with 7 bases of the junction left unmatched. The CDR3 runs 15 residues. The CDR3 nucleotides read TGTGCCAGCAGCCTAACTAGCGGGCGGGCAGATACGCAGTATTTT. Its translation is CASSLTSGRADTQYF. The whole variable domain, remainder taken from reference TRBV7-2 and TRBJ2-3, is GAGVSQSPSNKVTEKGKDVELRCDPISGHTALYWYRQSLGQGLEFLIYFQGNSAPDKSGLPSDRFSAERTGGSVSTLTIQRTQQEDSAVYLCASSLTSGRADTQYFGPGTRLTVL.

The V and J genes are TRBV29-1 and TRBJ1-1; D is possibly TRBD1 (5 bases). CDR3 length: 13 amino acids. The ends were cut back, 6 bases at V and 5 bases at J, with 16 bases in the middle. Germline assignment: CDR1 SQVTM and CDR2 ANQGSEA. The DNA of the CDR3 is TGCAGCGTACTTACATGGGGGGATACTGAAGCTTTCTTT. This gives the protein CSVLTWGDTEAFF.

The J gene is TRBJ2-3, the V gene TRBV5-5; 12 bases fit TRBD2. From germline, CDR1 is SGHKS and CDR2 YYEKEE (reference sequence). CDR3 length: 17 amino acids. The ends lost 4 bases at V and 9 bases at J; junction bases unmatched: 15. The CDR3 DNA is TGTGCCAGCAGCCCGGGACTAGCGGGCTCCTCACAGATAACGCAGTATTTT. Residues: CASSPGLAGSSQITQYF.

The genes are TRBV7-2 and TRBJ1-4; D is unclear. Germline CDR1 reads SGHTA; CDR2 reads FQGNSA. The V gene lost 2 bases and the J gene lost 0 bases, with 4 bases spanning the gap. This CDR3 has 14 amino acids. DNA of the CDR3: TGTGCCAGCAGCTTAATGTCAACTAATGAAAAACTGTTTTTT. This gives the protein CASSLMSTNEKLFF.

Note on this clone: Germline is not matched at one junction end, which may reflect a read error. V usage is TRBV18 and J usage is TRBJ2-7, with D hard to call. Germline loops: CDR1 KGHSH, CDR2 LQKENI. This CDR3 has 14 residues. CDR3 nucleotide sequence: TGTGCCAGCTCACCACCGCTAGTCTCCCACGAGCAGTACTTC. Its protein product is CASSPPLVSHEQYF.

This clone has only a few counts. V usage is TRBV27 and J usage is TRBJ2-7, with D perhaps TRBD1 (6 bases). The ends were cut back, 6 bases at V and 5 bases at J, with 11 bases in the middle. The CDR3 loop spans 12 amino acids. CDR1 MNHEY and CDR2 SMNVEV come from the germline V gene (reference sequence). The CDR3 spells CASRDPGDEQYF. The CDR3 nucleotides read TGTGCCAGCAGGGACCCAGGGGACGAGCAGTACTTC.

The DNA for the CDR3 is TGTGCCAGCAGTTACTCAGCTCCTAGAGTCGGGGAGCTGTTTTTT. It is translated as CASSYSAPRVGELFF. This sequence joins TRBV6-7 and TRBJ2-2; D ambiguous. TRBV6-7 counts as an open reading frame of uncertain function. The CDR3 spans 15 residues. Between the trimmed V and J ends, which lost 0 bases and 7 bases, there was a span of 12 bases.

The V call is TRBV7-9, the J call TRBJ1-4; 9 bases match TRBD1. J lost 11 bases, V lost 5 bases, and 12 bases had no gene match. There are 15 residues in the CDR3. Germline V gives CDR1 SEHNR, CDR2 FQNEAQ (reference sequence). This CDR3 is CASSLGGQGIWKLFF. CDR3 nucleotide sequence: TGTGCCAGCAGCCTAGGGGGACAGGGAATTTGGAAACTGTTTTTT.

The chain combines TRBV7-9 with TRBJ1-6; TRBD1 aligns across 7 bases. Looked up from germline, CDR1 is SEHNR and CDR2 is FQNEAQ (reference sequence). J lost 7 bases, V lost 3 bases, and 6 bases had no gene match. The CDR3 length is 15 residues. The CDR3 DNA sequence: TGTGCCAGCAGCTTGGGGGACAGCCGAAATTCACCCCTCCACTTT. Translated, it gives CASSLGDSRNSPLHF. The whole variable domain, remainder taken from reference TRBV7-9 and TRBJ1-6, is DTGVSQNPRHKITKRGQNVTFRCDPISEHNRLYWYRQTLGQGPEFLTYFQNEAQLEKSRLLSDRFSAERPKGSFSTLEIQRTEQGDSAMYLCASSLGDSRNSPLHFGNGTRLTVT.

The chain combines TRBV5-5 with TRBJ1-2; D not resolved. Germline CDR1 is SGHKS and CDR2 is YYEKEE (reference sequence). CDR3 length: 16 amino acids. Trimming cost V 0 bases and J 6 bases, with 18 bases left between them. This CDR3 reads CASSLAGGSIMDGYTF. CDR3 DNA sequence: TGTGCCAGCAGCTTGGCCGGAGGGAGCATCATGGATGGCTACACCTTC. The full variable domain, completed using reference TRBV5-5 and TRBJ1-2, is DAGVTQSPTHLIKTRGQQVTLRCSPISGHKSVSWYQQVLGQGPQFIFQYYEKEERGRGNFPDRFSARQFPNYSSELNVNALLLGDSALYLCASSLAGGSIMDGYTFGSGTRLTVV.

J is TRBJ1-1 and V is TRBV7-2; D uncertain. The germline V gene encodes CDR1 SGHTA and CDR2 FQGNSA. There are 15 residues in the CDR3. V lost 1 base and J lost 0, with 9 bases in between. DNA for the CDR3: TGTGCCAGCAGCTTAGGCGGGCCGTTGAACACTGAAGCTTTCTTT. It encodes CASSLGGPLNTEAFF.

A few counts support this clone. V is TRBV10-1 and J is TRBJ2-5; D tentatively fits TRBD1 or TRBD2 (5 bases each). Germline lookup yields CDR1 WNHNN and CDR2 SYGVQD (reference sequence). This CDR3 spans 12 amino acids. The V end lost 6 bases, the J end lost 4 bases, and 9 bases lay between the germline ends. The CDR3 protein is CASSRDGETQYF. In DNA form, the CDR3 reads TGCGCCAGCAGCCGGGACGGAGAGACCCAGTACTTC.

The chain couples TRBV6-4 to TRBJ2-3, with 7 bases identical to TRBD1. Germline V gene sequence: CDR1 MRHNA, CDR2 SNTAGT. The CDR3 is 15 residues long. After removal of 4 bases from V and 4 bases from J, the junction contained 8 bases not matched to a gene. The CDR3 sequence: CASSATGNRADTQYF. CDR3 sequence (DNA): TGTGCCAGCAGTGCGACAGGGAATCGGGCAGATACGCAGTATTTT.

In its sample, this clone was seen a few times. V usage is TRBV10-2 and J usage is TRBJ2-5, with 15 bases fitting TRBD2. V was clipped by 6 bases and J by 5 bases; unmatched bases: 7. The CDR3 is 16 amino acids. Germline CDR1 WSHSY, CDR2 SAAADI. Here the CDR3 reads CASRTGLAGGQETQYF. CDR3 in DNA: TGCGCCAGCAGGACGGGACTAGCGGGGGGCCAGGAGACCCAGTACTTC.

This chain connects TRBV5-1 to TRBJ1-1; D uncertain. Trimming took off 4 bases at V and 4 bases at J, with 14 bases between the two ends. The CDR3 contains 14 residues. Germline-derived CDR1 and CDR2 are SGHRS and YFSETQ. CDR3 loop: CASSVMGMGTEAFF. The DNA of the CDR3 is TGCGCCAGCAGCGTGATGGGGATGGGCACTGAAGCTTTCTTT. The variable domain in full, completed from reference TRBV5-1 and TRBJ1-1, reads KAGVTQTPRYLIKTRGQQVTLSCSPISGHRSVSWYQQTPGQGLQFLFEYFSETQRNKGNFPGRFSGRQFSNSRSEMNVSTLELGDSALYLCASSVMGMGTEAFFGQGTRLTVV.

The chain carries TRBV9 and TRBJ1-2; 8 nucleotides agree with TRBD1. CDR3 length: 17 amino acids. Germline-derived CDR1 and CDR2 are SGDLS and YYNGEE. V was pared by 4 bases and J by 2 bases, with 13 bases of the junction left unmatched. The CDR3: CASSSRGAGQGNYGYTF. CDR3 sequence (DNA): TGTGCCAGCAGCTCCCGGGGGGCAGGACAGGGAAACTATGGCTACACCTTC.

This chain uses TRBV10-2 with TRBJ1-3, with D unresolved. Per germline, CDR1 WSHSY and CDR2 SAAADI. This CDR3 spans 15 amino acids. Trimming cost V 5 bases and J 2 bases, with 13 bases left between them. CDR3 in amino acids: CASSNQVTAGNTIYF. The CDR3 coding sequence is TGCGCCAGCAGTAACCAGGTTACGGCTGGAAACACCATATATTTT.

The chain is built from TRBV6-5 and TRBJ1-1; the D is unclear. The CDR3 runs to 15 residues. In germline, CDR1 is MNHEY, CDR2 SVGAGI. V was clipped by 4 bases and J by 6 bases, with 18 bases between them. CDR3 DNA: TGTGCCAGCAGTTTCGGACCATTGAGGGCAGCTGAAGCTTTCTTT. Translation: CASSFGPLRAAEAFF.

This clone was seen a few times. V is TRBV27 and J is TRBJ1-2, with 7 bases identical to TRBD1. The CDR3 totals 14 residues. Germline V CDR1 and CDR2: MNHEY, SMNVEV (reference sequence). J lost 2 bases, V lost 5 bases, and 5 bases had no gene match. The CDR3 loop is CASSPMGQNYGYTF. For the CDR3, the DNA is TGTGCCAGCAGTCCTATGGGACAGAACTATGGCTACACCTTC.

Here the CDR3 reads CASSLKTGFDEQFF. The CDR3 DNA reads as TGCGCCAGCAGCCTGAAAACAGGGTTCGATGAGCAGTTCTTC. This sequence joins TRBV5-1 and TRBJ2-1; TRBD1 is a possible D gene (6 bases). Germline V gene data show CDR1 as SGHRS and CDR2 as YFSETQ. This CDR3 contains 14 residues. Trimming removed 4 bases at V and 8 bases at J, with 16 bases between.

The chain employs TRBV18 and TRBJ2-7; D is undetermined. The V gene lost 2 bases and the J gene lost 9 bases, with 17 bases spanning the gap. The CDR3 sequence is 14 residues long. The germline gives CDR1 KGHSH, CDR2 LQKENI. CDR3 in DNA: TGTGCCAGCTCACCAGTCCAGGAGAGCTTTTGGCAGTACTTC. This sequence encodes CASSPVQESFWQYF.

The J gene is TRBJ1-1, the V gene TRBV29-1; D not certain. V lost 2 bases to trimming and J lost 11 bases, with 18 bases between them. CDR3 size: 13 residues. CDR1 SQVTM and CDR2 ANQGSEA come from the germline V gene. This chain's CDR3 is CSVEMQFSVGAFF. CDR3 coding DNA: TGCAGCGTTGAAATGCAATTCTCCGTGGGGGCTTTCTTT. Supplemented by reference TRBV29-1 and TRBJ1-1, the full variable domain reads SAVISQKPSRDICQRGTSLTIQCQVDSQVTMMFWYRQQPGQSLTLIATANQGSEATYESGFVIDKFPISRPNLTFSTLTVSNMSPEDSSIYLCSVEMQFSVGAFFGQGTRLTVV.

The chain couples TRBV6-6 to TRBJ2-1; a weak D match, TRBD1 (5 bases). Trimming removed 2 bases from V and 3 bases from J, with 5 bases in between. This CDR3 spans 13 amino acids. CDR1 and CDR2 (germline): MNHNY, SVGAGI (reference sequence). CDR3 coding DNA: TGTGCCAGCAGTTACCAGGGCTACAATGAGCAGTTCTTC. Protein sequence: CASSYQGYNEQFF.

The CDR3 loop is CASSDGRSLSGANVLTF. The CDR3, as DNA: TGTGCCAGCAGTGATGGAAGGAGCCTCTCTGGGGCCAACGTCCTGACTTTC. The J gene is TRBJ2-6, the V gene TRBV6-1; D gene unclear. Germline V gene data show CDR1 as MNHNS and CDR2 as SASEGT. The CDR3 contains 17 residues. Deletions cut 3 bases from V and 0 bases from J, with 12 bases between.

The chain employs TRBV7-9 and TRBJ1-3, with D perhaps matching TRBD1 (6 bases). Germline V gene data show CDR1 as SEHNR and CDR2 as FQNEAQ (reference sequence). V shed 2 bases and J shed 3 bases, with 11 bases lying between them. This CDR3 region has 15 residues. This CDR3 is CASSLYGGGGNTIYF. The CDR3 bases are TGTGCCAGCAGCTTATACGGGGGCGGTGGAAACACCATATATTTT.